One and the same sample provided the 31 T cell receptor beta chains below, sequenced in a study of T cell repertoires in ileal Crohn's disease. TCRdb's table, derived via immunoSEQ multiplex PCR, lists solely in-frame clones and lacks some. The sample holds approximately 15,000 clones, around two thirds seen once. The sequencing input was ileal tissue. The receptor source for this set is an adult with Crohn's disease.

As to this clone: Other DNA sequences from this sample encode an identical CDR3 as well. This rearrangement joins TRBV18 to TRBJ2-7; D is undetermined. Looked up from germline, CDR1 is KGHSH and CDR2 is LQKENI. The CDR3 spans 14 residues. The V gene lost 0 bases and the J gene lost 2 bases, with 8 bases spanning the gap. CDR3 in DNA: TGTGCCAGCTCACCACCGGGCAGCCCCTACGAGCAGTACTTC. It specifies CASSPPGSPYEQYF.

This clone came up a few times. The gene calls are TRBV4-2 and TRBJ2-6; D not certain. V was cut by 0 bases and J by 0 bases, with 6 bases left in between. This CDR3 has 16 residues. The germline CDR1 and CDR2 sequences are LGHNA and YNFKEQ. Here the CDR3 reads CASSQDLDSGANVLTF. Written as DNA, the CDR3 is TGTGCCAGCAGCCAAGATTTAGACTCTGGGGCCAACGTCCTGACTTTC.

The genes are TRBV2 and TRBJ1-2; D is perhaps TRBD1 (5 bases). The germline gives CDR1 SNHLY, CDR2 FYNNEI. The CDR3 is 12 amino acids. The germline V and J ends were trimmed by 6 bases and 7 bases, with 12 bases remaining between them. DNA for the CDR3: TGTGCCAGCAGAGGGGTCACGACTGGCTACACCTTC. It yields the protein CASRGVTTGYTF.

The V and J genes are TRBV6-6 and TRBJ2-3, with 12 bases fitting TRBD2. The CDR3 spans 14 residues. Per germline, CDR1 MNHNY and CDR2 SVGAGI (reference sequence). Trimming removed 5 bases from V and 7 bases from J; junction bases left unmatched: 4. CDR3 protein: CASSQTSGSYTQYF. In DNA, the CDR3 is TGTGCCAGCAGTCAGACTAGCGGGAGCTATACGCAGTATTTT.

This chain links TRBV19 with TRBJ1-1; 8 nucleotides agree with TRBD1. The CDR3 length is 15 residues. The V and J ends lost 6 bases and 4 bases, in that order; junction bases with no gene match: 10. CDR1 is LNHDA and CDR2 is SQIVND in the germline V gene (reference sequence). This CDR3 reads CASSPPGRGPTEAFF. CDR3 nucleotides: TGTGCCAGTAGCCCCCCAGGCAGGGGGCCCACTGAAGCTTTCTTT.

V usage is TRBV5-1 and J usage is TRBJ2-5; 10 bases fit TRBD1. The germline V gene has CDR1 SGHRS and CDR2 YFSETQ. This CDR3 comprises 14 residues. Trimming removed 4 bases from V and 5 bases from J; junction bases left unmatched: 5. CDR3 in amino acids: CASSERTGGETQYF. The CDR3 region has the DNA TGCGCCAGCAGCGAACGGACAGGGGGGGAGACCCAGTACTTC.

The rearrangement joins TRBV5-1 to TRBJ1-1; D might be TRBD1 (6 bases). The germline V gene has CDR1 SGHRS and CDR2 YFSETQ. The CDR3 is 14 residues long. V dropped 0 bases and J dropped 4 bases, with 10 bases sitting between them. CDR3 in amino acids: CASSLEDSGTEAFF. The CDR3 DNA reads TGCGCCAGCAGCTTGGAGGACAGCGGCACTGAAGCTTTCTTT.

J is TRBJ1-4 and V is TRBV5-1, with TRBD1 matching 7 bases. Germline V gene sequence: CDR1 SGHRS, CDR2 YFSETQ. V was pared by 0 bases and J by 0 bases, with 2 bases of the junction left unmatched. This CDR3 contains 16 residues. The DNA for the CDR3 is TGCGCCAGCAGCTTGGGACAGGGTGCAACTAATGAAAAACTGTTTTTT. This sequence encodes CASSLGQGATNEKLFF.

The chain is built from TRBV30 and TRBJ1-6, with TRBD1 matching 7 bases. J lost 7 bases, V lost 3 bases, and 6 bases had no gene match. The CDR3 totals 14 residues. Germline V gene lookup returns CDR1 GTSNPN and CDR2 SVGIG (reference sequence). This chain's CDR3 is CAWRLTGRNSPLHF. CDR3 nucleotides: TGTGCCTGGAGGTTGACAGGGAGGAATTCACCCCTCCACTTT.

This clone has just a few counts. As DNA, the CDR3 is TGCGCCAGCAGCCCCTGGACTACCGATAACAATGAGCAGTTCTTC. As protein: CASSPWTTDNNEQFF. The genes are TRBV5-1 and TRBJ2-1, with D possibly matching TRBD2 (6 bases). V lost 4 bases and J lost 5, with 16 bases in between. The germline gives CDR1 SGHRS, CDR2 YFSETQ. The CDR3 covers 15 residues.

The J gene is TRBJ1-4, the V gene TRBV19, with 7 bases identical to TRBD1. This CDR3 comprises 14 residues. After removal of 6 bases from V and 6 bases from J, the junction contained 7 bases not matched to a gene. Germline V gives CDR1 LNHDA, CDR2 SQIVND (reference sequence). CDR3 DNA: TGTGCCAGTAGCCCGGGACAGAAGGATGAAAAACTGTTTTTT. Translated, it gives CASSPGQKDEKLFF.

This clone appeared a few times. The chain recombines TRBV7-2 with TRBJ2-5, with TRBD2 matching over 13 bases. V trimming: 5 bases; J trimming: 3 bases; junction bases outside the gene matches: 12. The germline CDR1 and CDR2 sequences are SGHTA and FQGNSA. This CDR3 has 18 residues. The CDR3 sequence: CASSLWTSGRREKETQYF. Here the CDR3 DNA reads TGTGCCAGCAGCCTTTGGACTAGCGGGAGAAGGGAGAAAGAGACCCAGTACTTC.

The chain couples TRBV6-5 to TRBJ1-2; 9 bases map to TRBD1. The CDR3 loop spans 14 amino acids. V lost 6 bases to trimming and J lost 4 bases; unmatched junction nucleotides: 6. CDR1 is MNHEY and CDR2 is SVGAGI in the germline V gene. For the CDR3, the DNA is TGTGCCAGCAGCCCCGGACAGGGGAGCTATGGCTACACCTTC. This translates into CASSPGQGSYGYTF.

This chain connects TRBV5-4 to TRBJ2-2, with 15 positions matching TRBD2. V trimming: 4 bases; J trimming: 4 bases; junction bases outside the gene matches: 5. This CDR3 region has 17 residues. Germline V gene lookup returns CDR1 SGHNT and CDR2 YYREEE (reference sequence). CDR3 sequence: CASSPGLAGGITGELFF. The CDR3 DNA follows: TGTGCCAGCAGCCCGGGACTAGCGGGGGGAATCACCGGGGAGCTGTTTTTT.

V and J are TRBV25-1 and TRBJ1-1, with 8 bases lining up with TRBD1. V lost 4 bases and J lost 0; bases outside the gene matches: 10. This CDR3 is built from 17 residues. Germline V gene sequence: CDR1 MGHDK, CDR2 SYGVNS. The DNA for the CDR3 is TGTGCCAGCAGTGGGAGGACAGGGAGGAGGGTGAACACTGAAGCTTTCTTT. This gives the protein CASSGRTGRRVNTEAFF. The full variable domain, its missing parts supplied by reference TRBV25-1 and TRBJ1-1, is EADIYQTPRYLVIGTGKKITLECSQTMGHDKMYWYQQDPGMELHLIHYSYGVNSTEKGDLSSESTVSRIRTEHFPLTLESARPSHTSQYLCASSGRTGRRVNTEAFFGQGTRLTVV.

This sequence joins TRBV11-3 and TRBJ1-1; no definite D call. V was clipped by 6 bases and J by 1 base, with 18 bases between them. The CDR3 is 16 residues long. Germline-derived CDR1 and CDR2 are SGHNT and YENEEA. The CDR3 protein is CASSFRAVGRNTEAFF. CDR3 DNA: TGTGCCAGCAGTTTTAGGGCGGTTGGGAGGAACACTGAAGCTTTCTTT.

J is TRBJ1-1 and V is TRBV5-1, with D tentatively TRBD1 (6 bases). V dropped 0 bases and J dropped 0 bases, with 12 bases sitting between them. The CDR3 contains 16 residues. Per the germline V gene, CDR1 is SGHRS and CDR2 is YFSETQ. CDR3 amino acids: CASSLALGHLNTEAFF. The CDR3, as DNA: TGCGCCAGCAGCTTGGCTCTGGGACACCTGAACACTGAAGCTTTCTTT.

This clone has a single count. The chain carries TRBV5-1 and TRBJ1-2; perhaps TRBD1 as D (5 bases). This CDR3 has 14 amino acids. V was cut by 4 bases and J by 7 bases, with 17 bases left in between. The germline CDR1 and CDR2 sequences are SGHRS and YFSETQ. The CDR3 spells CASSPDGQGSGYTF. DNA of the CDR3: TGCGCCAGCAGCCCGGACGGTCAGGGCAGTGGCTACACCTTC.

The rearrangement links TRBV28 to TRBJ2-7; perhaps TRBD2 as D (5 bases). Trimming left V 4 bases short and J 5 bases short, with 15 bases between. The CDR3 loop spans 14 amino acids. Germline V gene sequence: CDR1 MDHEN, CDR2 SYDVKM. The CDR3 is CASSSLRARHEQYF. In nucleotides, the CDR3 is TGTGCCAGCAGTTCTTTGAGGGCGCGCCACGAGCAGTACTTC.

This clone was seen only a few times. The chain is built from TRBV6-5 and TRBJ1-3; D remains ambiguous. V was pared by 0 bases and J by 1 base, with 10 bases between. This CDR3 spans 16 amino acids. Germline CDR1 and CDR2: MNHEY and SVGAGI. CDR3 protein: CASSYSMGESGNTIYF. The CDR3 DNA sequence: TGTGCCAGCAGTTACTCGATGGGAGAGTCTGGAAACACCATATATTTT.

This clone turned up a few times. The V call is TRBV28, the J call TRBJ2-6; the match to TRBD1 covers 7 bases. V was pared by 0 bases and J by 1 base, with 6 bases of the junction left unmatched. Germline CDR1 reads MDHEN; CDR2 reads SYDVKM. There are 18 residues in the CDR3. CDR3 sequence reads: CASSLWGTAESGANVLTF. CDR3 nucleotides: TGTGCCAGCAGTTTATGGGGGACAGCTGAATCTGGGGCCAACGTCCTGACTTTC.

V and J are TRBV9 and TRBJ2-3; D is uncertain. This CDR3 is 15 amino acids long. The V and J ends lost 0 bases and 0 bases respectively, with 8 bases between them. Germline CDR1 is SGDLS and CDR2 is YYNGEE. In nucleotides, the CDR3 is TGTGCCAGCAGCGTAGTTGCAACTAGCACAGATACGCAGTATTTT. Translated: CASSVVATSTDTQYF.

About this clone itself: The junction differs from germline at one of its ends, possibly a read error. This CDR3 is also generated by other DNA sequences in the sample. The gene calls are TRBV7-7 and TRBJ1-1, with 7 bases identical to TRBD1. Germline CDR1 reads SSHAT; CDR2 reads FNYEAQ (reference sequence). This CDR3 contains 13 residues. In nucleotides, the CDR3 is TGTGCTAGCAGCCTCGACAGGGACACTGAAGCTTTCTTT. This codes for CASSLDRDTEAFF.

The CDR3 DNA is TGTGCCAGCAGCCGAGGACAGGGGGCTGAAGCTTTCTTT. Residues: CASSRGQGAEAFF. The V gene is TRBV7-3, the J gene TRBJ1-1, with TRBD1 matching 10 bases. Germline assignment: CDR1 SGHTA and CDR2 FQGTGA. The junction had 3 bases not matched to a gene; V was cut back by 5 bases and J by 6 bases. The CDR3 has 13 residues.

The chain combines TRBV30 with TRBJ2-1, with 12 bases identical to TRBD2. Germline CDR1 and CDR2: GTSNPN and SVGIG (reference sequence). The CDR3 consists of 17 residues. Germline trimming cut 3 bases from V and 0 bases from J; bases unmatched to any gene: 6. The CDR3 DNA is TGTGCCTGGAGAGAGGGACTAGCGGGCGTCTCCTACAATGAGCAGTTCTTC. Translated: CAWREGLAGVSYNEQFF.

This chain links TRBV4-2 with TRBJ2-7, with 7 bases that match TRBD1. The V and J ends lost 0 bases and 3 bases, in that order; junction bases with no gene match: 5. The CDR3 sequence is 15 residues long. Germline V gives CDR1 LGHNA, CDR2 YNFKEQ. The CDR3 nucleotides read TGTGCCAGCAGCCAAGATCGGGACAGCTACTACGAGCAGTACTTC. This translates into CASSQDRDSYYEQYF.

The chain uses TRBV11-2 and TRBJ2-7, with 8 bases matching TRBD2. Germline lookup yields CDR1 SGHAT and CDR2 FQNNGV. CDR3 size: 15 residues. After removal of 1 base from V and 5 bases from J, the junction contained 7 bases not matched to a gene. The CDR3: CASSLAGTSRHEQYF. The CDR3 coding sequence is TGTGCCAGCAGCTTAGCCGGGACTAGTCGGCACGAGCAGTACTTC.

V is TRBV5-4 and J is TRBJ1-2; 7 bases fit TRBD1. J gave up 2 bases and V 4 bases, and 8 bases lay outside the gene matches. Germline CDR1 reads SGHNT; CDR2 reads YYREEE (reference sequence). This CDR3 contains 15 residues. CDR3: CASSPTTGENYGYTF. For the CDR3, the DNA is TGTGCCAGCAGCCCAACTACAGGGGAGAACTATGGCTACACCTTC.

The chain employs TRBV2 and TRBJ1-5, with D perhaps TRBD1 (6 bases). V was clipped by 2 bases and J by 4 bases, with 12 bases between them. Looked up from germline, CDR1 is SNHLY and CDR2 is FYNNEI. The CDR3 is 15 amino acids. CDR3 sequence (DNA): TGTGCCAGCAGTGAACGCGGACAGCGGAATCAGCCCCAGCATTTT. Translation: CASSERGQRNQPQHF.

V and J are TRBV7-8 and TRBJ2-7; TRBD2 is a possible D gene (6 bases). The CDR3 consists of 15 residues. CDR1 is SGHVS, CDR2 FQNEAQ, per germline. The V gene lost 1 base and the J gene lost 3 bases, with 13 bases spanning the gap. CDR3 coding DNA: TGTGCCAGCAGCTTAGAGGCGGGAACGGGCTACGAGCAGTACTTC. Protein sequence: CASSLEAGTGYEQYF.

The V gene is TRBV7-3, the J gene TRBJ2-4; possibly TRBD2 for D (6 bases). The CDR3 spans 15 residues. Germline V gene data show CDR1 as SGHTA and CDR2 as FQGTGA. Trimming took 2 bases from V and 8 from J, leaving 16 bases between them. CDR3 bases: TGTGCCAGCAGCTTATCCGGGGGAGTAAGGGACATTCAGTACTTC. Translating it yields CASSLSGGVRDIQYF.